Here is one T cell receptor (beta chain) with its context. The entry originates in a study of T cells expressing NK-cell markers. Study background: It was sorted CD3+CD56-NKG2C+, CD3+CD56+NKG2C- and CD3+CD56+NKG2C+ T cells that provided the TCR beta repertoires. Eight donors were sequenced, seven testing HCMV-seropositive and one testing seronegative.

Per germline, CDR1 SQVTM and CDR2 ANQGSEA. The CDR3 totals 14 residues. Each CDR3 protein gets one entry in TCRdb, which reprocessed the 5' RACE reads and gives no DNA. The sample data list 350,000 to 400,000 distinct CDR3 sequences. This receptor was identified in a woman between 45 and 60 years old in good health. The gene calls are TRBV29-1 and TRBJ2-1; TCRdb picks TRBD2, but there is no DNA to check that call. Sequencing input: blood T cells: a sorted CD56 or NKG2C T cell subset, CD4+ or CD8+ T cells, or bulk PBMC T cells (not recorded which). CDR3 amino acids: CSVARVGSGNEQFF.